This T cell receptor beta chain was documented in a study of blood T cells in healthy people across ages. The sample, 7.5 to 10 milliliters of peripheral blood, was drawn from each donor. Notes on this clonotype: Antigen: not known.

The second PCR ran roughly 6 to 12 cycles with a sample-barcoded 5' primer and J-beta primers. TCRdb redid the calling of the 5' RACE reads with MiXCR, one entry per CDR3 protein. This table has about 800,000 distinct CDR3 sequences, about three fifths appearing once. Study findings and constraints: From one million sequenced T cells, diversity estimates were lower bounds.

The CDR3 consists of 14 residues. The germline V and J ends were trimmed by 1 base and 3 bases, with 7 bases remaining between them. In germline, CDR1 is MNHEY, CDR2 SMNVEV (reference sequence). Input material: blood. The sequence derives from a man aged 30 to 39 in good health. V is TRBV27 and J is TRBJ2-1; no definite D call. CDR3 in DNA: TGTGCCAGCAGTTTATTTGACGGCTACAATGAGCAGTTCTTC. It specifies CASSLFDGYNEQFF.